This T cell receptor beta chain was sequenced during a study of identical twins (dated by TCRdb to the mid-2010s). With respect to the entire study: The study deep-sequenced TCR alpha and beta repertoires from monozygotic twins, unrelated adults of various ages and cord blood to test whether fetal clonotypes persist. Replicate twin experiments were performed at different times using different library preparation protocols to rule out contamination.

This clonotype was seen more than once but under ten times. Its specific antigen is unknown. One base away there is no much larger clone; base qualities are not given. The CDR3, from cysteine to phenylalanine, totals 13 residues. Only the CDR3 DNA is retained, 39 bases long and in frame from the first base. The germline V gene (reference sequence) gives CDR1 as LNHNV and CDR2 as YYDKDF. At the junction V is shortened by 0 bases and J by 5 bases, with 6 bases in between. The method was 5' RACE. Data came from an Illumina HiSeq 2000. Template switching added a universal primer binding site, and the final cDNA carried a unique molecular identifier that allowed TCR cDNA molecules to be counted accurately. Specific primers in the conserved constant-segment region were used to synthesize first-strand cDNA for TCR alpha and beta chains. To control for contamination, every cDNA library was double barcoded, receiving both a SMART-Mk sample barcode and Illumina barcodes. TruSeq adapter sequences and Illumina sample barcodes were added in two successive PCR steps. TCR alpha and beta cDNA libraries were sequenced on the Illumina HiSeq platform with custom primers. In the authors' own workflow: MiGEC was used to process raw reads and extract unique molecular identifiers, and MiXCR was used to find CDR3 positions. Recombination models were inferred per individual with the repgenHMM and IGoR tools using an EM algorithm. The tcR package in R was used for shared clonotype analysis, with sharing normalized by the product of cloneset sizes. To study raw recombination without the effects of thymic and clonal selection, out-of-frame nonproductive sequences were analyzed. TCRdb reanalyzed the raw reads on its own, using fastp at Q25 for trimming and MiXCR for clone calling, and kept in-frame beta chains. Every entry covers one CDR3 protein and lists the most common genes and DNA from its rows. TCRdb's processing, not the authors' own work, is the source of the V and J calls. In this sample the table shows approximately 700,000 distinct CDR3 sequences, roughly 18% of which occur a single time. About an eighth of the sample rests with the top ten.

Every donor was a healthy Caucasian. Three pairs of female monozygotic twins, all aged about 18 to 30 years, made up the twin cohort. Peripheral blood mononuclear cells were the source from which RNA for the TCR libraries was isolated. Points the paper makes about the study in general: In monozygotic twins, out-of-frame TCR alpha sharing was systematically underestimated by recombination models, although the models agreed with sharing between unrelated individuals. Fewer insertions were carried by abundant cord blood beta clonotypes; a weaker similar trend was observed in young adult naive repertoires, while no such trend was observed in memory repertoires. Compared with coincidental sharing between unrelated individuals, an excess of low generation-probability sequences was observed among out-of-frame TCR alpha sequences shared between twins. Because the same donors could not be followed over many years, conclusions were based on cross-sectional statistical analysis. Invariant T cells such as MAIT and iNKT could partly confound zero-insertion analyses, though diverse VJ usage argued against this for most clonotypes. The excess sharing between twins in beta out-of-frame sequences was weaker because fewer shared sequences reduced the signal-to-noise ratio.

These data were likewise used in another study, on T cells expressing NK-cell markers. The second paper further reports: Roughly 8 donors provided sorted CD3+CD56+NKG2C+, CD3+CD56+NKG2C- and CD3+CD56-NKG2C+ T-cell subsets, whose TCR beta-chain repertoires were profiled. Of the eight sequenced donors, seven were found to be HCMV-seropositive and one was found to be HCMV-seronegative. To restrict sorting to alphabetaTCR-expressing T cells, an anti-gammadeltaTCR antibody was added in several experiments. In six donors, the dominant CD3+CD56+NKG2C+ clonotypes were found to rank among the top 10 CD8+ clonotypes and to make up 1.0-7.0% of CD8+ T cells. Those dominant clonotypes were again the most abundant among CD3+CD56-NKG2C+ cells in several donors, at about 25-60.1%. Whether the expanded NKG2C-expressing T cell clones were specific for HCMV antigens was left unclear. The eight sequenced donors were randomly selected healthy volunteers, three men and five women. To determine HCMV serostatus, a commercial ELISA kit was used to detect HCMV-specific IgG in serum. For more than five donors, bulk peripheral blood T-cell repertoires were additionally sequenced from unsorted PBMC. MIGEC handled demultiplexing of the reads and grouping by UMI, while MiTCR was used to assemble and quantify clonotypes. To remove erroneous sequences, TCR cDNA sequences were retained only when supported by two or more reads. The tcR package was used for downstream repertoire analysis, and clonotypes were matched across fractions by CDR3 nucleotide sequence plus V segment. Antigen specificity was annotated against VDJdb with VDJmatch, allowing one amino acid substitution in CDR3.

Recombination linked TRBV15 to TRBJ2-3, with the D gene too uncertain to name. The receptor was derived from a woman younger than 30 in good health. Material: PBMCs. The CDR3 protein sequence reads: CATSRDLIDTQYF. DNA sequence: TGTGCCACCAGCAGAGATTTGATAGATACGCAGTATTTT.